These 12 T cell receptor beta chains came from one sample sequenced in a study of shared clonotypes between healthy human individuals. Some clones are missing from TCRdb's copy, which holds only in-frame ones; the method was immunoSEQ multiplex PCR. The sample has around 500,000 clones; approximately 80% are singletons. Sequencing used PBMCs. The receptors originated from a woman in her thirties or forties in good health. Some clones in this sample may be carry-over from other donors' samples.

The sample holds a few counts of this clone. A read error is the likely source, as a far larger clone sits one nucleotide away. This CDR3 is also generated by other DNA sequences in the sample. This chain uses TRBV30 with TRBJ2-5; D uncertain. Looked up from germline, CDR1 is GTSNPN and CDR2 is SVGIG (reference sequence). The CDR3 runs 14 residues. The CDR3 protein is CAWRRLLYQETQYF. The CDR3 bases are TGTGCCTGGAGGAGGCTCCTGTACCAAGAGACTCAGTACTTC.

V is TRBV4-3 and J is TRBJ2-1; 8 positions agree with TRBD2. V lost 0 bases and J lost 7; bases outside the gene matches: 11. This CDR3 has 17 amino acids. Germline CDR1 reads LGHNA; CDR2 reads YSLEER. CDR3 amino acids: CASSQELAGGAENEQFF. CDR3 nucleotide sequence: TGCGCCAGCAGCCAAGAATTGGCGGGAGGTGCAGAGAATGAGCAGTTCTTC.

This clone has a single count. V is TRBV2 and J is TRBJ2-7, with D perhaps matching TRBD2 (5 bases). CDR3 length: 14 amino acids. V lost 7 bases, J lost 0 bases, and 13 bases lay in between. Germline V gene data show CDR1 as SNHLY and CDR2 as FYNNEI. CDR3 bases: TGTGCCAGCACCGGGATATGGAGCTCCTACGAGCAGTACTTC. Translated, it gives CASTGIWSSYEQYF.

This clone came up once. This chain links TRBV11-2 with TRBJ2-1, with D possibly TRBD2 on 5 matching bases. The CDR3 runs 16 residues. Trimming shortened V by 2 bases and J by 9 bases, and 20 bases separated the two germline ends. In germline, CDR1 is SGHAT, CDR2 FQNNGV. The CDR3 here is CASSLNGIRRVGEQFF. The CDR3 DNA follows: TGTGCCAGCAGCTTAAACGGGATACGTCGTGTCGGTGAGCAGTTCTTC.

V is TRBV19 and J is TRBJ2-7; D unclear. The germline V gene encodes CDR1 LNHDA and CDR2 SQIVND (reference sequence). Trimming took off 10 bases at V and 5 bases at J, with 21 bases between the two ends. This CDR3 region has 14 residues. The CDR3 coding sequence is TGTGCCACCAAAGGGAATTTTCCTCCTAACGAGCAGTACTTC. Amino acid sequence: CATKGNFPPNEQYF.

This chain joins TRBV19 and TRBJ2-6, with 8 nucleotides matching TRBD2. Germline V gene data show CDR1 as LNHDA and CDR2 as SQIVND (reference sequence). The CDR3 spans 18 residues. Trimming took 1 base from V and 0 from J; bases not matched to a gene: 5. The CDR3 here is CASSIGLAGYSGANVLTF. CDR3 nucleotide sequence: TGTGCCAGTAGTATAGGGCTAGCGGGCTACTCTGGGGCCAACGTCCTGACTTTC.

V and J are TRBV7-6 and TRBJ2-7; TRBD2 matches at 8 bases. CDR1 is SGHVS, CDR2 FNYEAQ, per germline. CDR3 length equals 18 residues. The junction had 17 bases not matched to a gene; V was cut back by 5 bases and J by 2 bases. The CDR3 sequence is CASSPTTPGLEFPYEQYF. The CDR3 bases are TGTGCCAGCAGCCCGACAACCCCGGGACTAGAATTCCCCTACGAGCAGTACTTC.

DNA for the CDR3: TGTGCCAGCAGATCGGGACAGATACTCCCTCTGTACTTC. It specifies CASRSGQILPLYF. The V and J genes are TRBV27 and TRBJ2-7, with TRBD1 matching over 7 bases. This CDR3 has 13 residues. The germline CDR1 and CDR2 sequences are MNHEY and SMNVEV (reference sequence). V lost 6 bases and J lost 12; bases outside the gene matches: 14.

This chain uses TRBV5-4 with TRBJ1-1, with D possibly TRBD1 on 6 matching bases. This CDR3 comprises 13 residues. V shed 4 bases and J shed 6 bases, with 13 bases lying between them. CDR1 and CDR2 from the germline V gene are SGHNT and YYREEE (reference sequence). CDR3 nucleotides: TGTGCCAGCAGCGCCGCAGGGACACCTGAAGCTTTCTTT. Translating gives CASSAAGTPEAFF.

The J gene is TRBJ2-3, the V gene TRBV27; possibly TRBD1 for D (5 bases). This CDR3 has 13 residues. V lost 5 bases, J lost 4 bases, and 10 bases lay in between. Germline lookup yields CDR1 MNHEY and CDR2 SMNVEV (reference sequence). The CDR3 bases are TGTGCCAGCAGTGCAGGGTACGCAGATACGCAGTATTTT. Translating gives CASSAGYADTQYF.

About this clone: Other DNA sequences in this specimen translate into the identical CDR3. The chain couples TRBV15 to TRBJ1-4; D is unresolved. The germline CDR1 and CDR2 sequences are LNHNV and YYDKDF (reference sequence). This CDR3 region has 13 residues. V dropped 0 bases and J dropped 5 bases, with 4 bases sitting between them. The CDR3 region is CATSRDYNEKLFF. CDR3 nucleotide sequence: TGTGCCACCAGCAGAGACTACAATGAAAAACTGTTTTTT. Based on the CDR3 plus reference TRBV15 and TRBJ1-4, the full variable domain is DAMVIQNPRYQVTQFGKPVTLSCSQTLNHNVMYWYQQKSSQAPKLLFHYYDKDFNNEADTPDNFQSRRPNTSFCFLDIRSPGLGDTAMYLCATSRDYNEKLFFGSGTQLSVL.

As regards this clone: A much larger clone sits a single nucleotide away, making a read error possible. The chain carries TRBV10-3 and TRBJ1-5; no definite D call. V lost 3 bases and J lost 4, with 7 bases in between. Germline values: CDR1 ENHRY, CDR2 SYGVKD. The length of the CDR3 is 13 residues. CDR3 DNA sequence: TGTGCCATCAGTGATCAGGTGAATCAGCCCCAGCATTTT. Translation gives CAISDQVNQPQHF.